These 27 T cell receptor beta chains originate from one sample sequenced in a study of T cell repertoires in cytomegalovirus infection. TCRdb re-called the reads through MiXCR, storing one row per CDR3 protein. The repertoire includes more than 45,000 distinct CDR3 sequences, roughly 20% of them detected once, and about 68% sits in the top ten. Their specific antigens are unknown. The sequences come from CD8+ T cells from cultured PBMCs, collected from culture after CMV antigen stimulation. These receptors were obtained from a human donor in good health (CMV status not recorded). Some clones in this sample may be carry-over from other donors' samples.

This clonotype has just a few counts. V is TRBV7-9 and J is TRBJ2-7; D may be TRBD1 or TRBD2 (5 bases each). V lost 4 bases, J lost 2 bases, and 12 bases lay in between. This CDR3 has 14 residues. Germline V gene data show CDR1 as SEHNR and CDR2 as FQNEAQ (reference sequence). CDR3 in amino acids: CASSSTGTPYEQYF. CDR3 bases: TGTGCCAGCAGCTCCACCGGGACCCCCTACGAGCAGTACTTC. The full variable domain, rest sourced from reference TRBV7-9 and TRBJ2-7, is DTGVSQNPRHKITKRGQNVTFRCDPISEHNRLYWYRQTLGQGPEFLTYFQNEAQLEKSRLLSDRFSAERPKGSFSTLEIQRTEQGDSAMYLCASSSTGTPYEQYFGPGTRLTVT.

There are many counts of this clonotype. The chain recombines TRBV6-1 with TRBJ2-5; D unclear. CDR3 length: 14 residues. The V gene's germline CDR1 is MNHNS and CDR2 SASEGT. Trimming took off 4 bases at V and 5 bases at J, with 14 bases between the two ends. This chain's CDR3 is CASSGVRPRETQYF. The CDR3 bases are TGTGCCAGCAGTGGAGTTCGCCCTCGGGAGACCCAGTACTTC.

Concerning this clonotype itself: A much larger clone is a single base away; this may be a read error. The V gene is TRBV18, the J gene TRBJ1-1, with unresolved D. Germline CDR1 and CDR2: KGHSH and LQKENI. V was clipped by 2 bases and J by 7 bases, with 8 bases between them. The CDR3 is 12 residues long. This CDR3 is CASSPGSLEAFF. Written as DNA, the CDR3 is TGTGCCAGCTCACCAGGGTCCCTTGAAGCTTTCTTT.

The chain is built from TRBV24-1 and TRBJ2-1; TRBD1 is a possible D gene (8 bases). The CDR3 runs to 15 residues. Germline loops: CDR1 KGHDR, CDR2 SFDVKD. Trimming cost V 5 bases and J 3 bases, with 13 bases left between them. The CDR3 sequence is CATSATGEGYNEQFF. The CDR3 region has the DNA TGTGCCACCAGTGCGACAGGGGAGGGCTACAATGAGCAGTTCTTC.

In its sample, this clonotype was seen a few times. This chain links TRBV4-2 with TRBJ2-3; 7 bases match TRBD1. This CDR3 has 16 residues. The trim removed 3 bases at V and 2 bases at J, leaving 8 bases unmatched. Germline V gives CDR1 LGHNA, CDR2 YNFKEQ. The CDR3 coding sequence is TGTGCCAGCAGCCACATTGGACAGGATAACACAGATACGCAGTATTTT. This gives the protein CASSHIGQDNTDTQYF.

The J gene is TRBJ2-7, the V gene TRBV7-8; no reliable D call. V was pared by 1 base and J by 6 bases, with 13 bases between. Germline CDR1 SGHVS, CDR2 FQNEAQ. The CDR3 spans 14 residues. CDR3 protein: CASSLDAPPPEQYF. In nucleotides, the CDR3 is TGTGCCAGCAGCTTAGATGCCCCGCCCCCCGAGCAGTACTTC.

There are many counts of this clonotype. The gene calls are TRBV27 and TRBJ2-7, with D possibly called TRBD1 or TRBD2 (5 bases each). The ends were cut back, 5 bases at V and 0 bases at J, with 11 bases in the middle. The length of the CDR3 is 14 residues. The germline V gene encodes CDR1 MNHEY and CDR2 SMNVEV (reference sequence). In DNA form, the CDR3 reads TGTGCCAGCAGTCCCCGGGACGGCTCCTACGAGCAGTACTTC. It yields the protein CASSPRDGSYEQYF.

This sequence joins TRBV7-9 and TRBJ2-1; 8 bases map to TRBD1. The V gene end was trimmed by 1 base and the J gene end by 14 bases; junction bases not matched to a gene: 4. The CDR3 spans 12 residues. Looked up from germline, CDR1 is SEHNR and CDR2 is FQNEAQ (reference sequence). Here the CDR3 reads CASSLGTGSEFF. Written as DNA, the CDR3 is TGTGCCAGCAGCTTAGGGACAGGGAGTGAGTTCTTC.

The CDR3 coding sequence is TGTGCCAGCAGTCCAGGACAGGGTGCTTATAGCAATCAGCCCCAGCATTTT. This translates into CASSPGQGAYSNQPQHF. The chain recombines TRBV27 with TRBJ1-5; 8 nucleotides line up with TRBD1. V lost 5 bases and J lost 0; bases outside the gene matches: 9. Germline V gene sequence: CDR1 MNHEY, CDR2 SMNVEV (reference sequence). The CDR3 loop spans 17 amino acids.

This chain uses TRBV29-1 with TRBJ2-1; TRBD2 is a possible D gene (6 bases). The CDR3 consists of 14 residues. Germline V gene data show CDR1 as SQVTM and CDR2 as ANQGSEA. V gave up 4 bases and J gave up 0 bases, with 10 bases separating them. CDR3 sequence: CSVGGGNSYNEQFF. The CDR3 DNA sequence: TGCAGCGTTGGGGGCGGGAACTCCTACAATGAGCAGTTCTTC.

The genes are TRBV27 and TRBJ2-7; TRBD2 matches 9 bases. Germline CDR1 is MNHEY and CDR2 is SMNVEV (reference sequence). V gave up 2 bases and J gave up 6 bases; unmatched junction bases: 5. The CDR3 runs to 14 residues. The CDR3 nucleotides are TGTGCCAGCAGTTTAGCGGGAGGGCCTTTCGAGCAGTACTTC. This gives the protein CASSLAGGPFEQYF.

The chain uses TRBV23-1 and TRBJ2-7; the match to TRBD2 covers 12 bases. TRBV23-1 has ORF status, its function being uncertain. With V trimmed by 3 bases and J by 0 bases, 12 bases remained unmatched. There are 19 residues in the CDR3. The CDR3 region is CASSHPPTSGRLPSYEQYF. CDR3 coding DNA: TGCGCCAGCAGTCACCCCCCGACTAGCGGGAGACTCCCCTCCTACGAGCAGTACTTC.

This clonotype has a count of ten or more. This sequence joins TRBV11-2 and TRBJ2-5, with D tentatively TRBD2 (6 bases). V shed 5 bases and J shed 1 base, with 14 bases lying between them. The CDR3 consists of 15 residues. Germline CDR1 reads SGHAT; CDR2 reads FQNNGV. The CDR3 nucleotides are TGTGCCAGCAGCCCCGCGGGTAGCGGCCAAGAGACCCAGTACTTC. This encodes CASSPAGSGQETQYF.

This clonotype was recorded a few times. The chain has TRBV6-1 and TRBJ2-2; D call uncertain. V lost 9 bases and J lost 5, with 25 bases in between. CDR1 and CDR2 from the germline V gene are MNHNS and SASEGT. This CDR3 contains 17 residues. This CDR3 reads CASHLVAPFQDTGELFF. DNA for the CDR3: TGTGCCAGTCACCTCGTAGCCCCCTTTCAGGATACCGGGGAGCTGTTTTTT.

This clonotype has more than one count but fewer than ten. This chain connects TRBV7-9 to TRBJ1-1; D is uncertain. This CDR3 contains 16 residues. Germline V gene sequence: CDR1 SEHNR, CDR2 FQNEAQ (reference sequence). Trimming cost V 6 bases and J 2 bases, with 19 bases left between them. The CDR3 protein is CASSRGPGIINTEAFF. DNA for the CDR3: TGTGCCAGCAGTCGAGGGCCAGGAATTATAAACACTGAAGCTTTCTTT. The full variable domain, rest sourced from reference TRBV7-9 and TRBJ1-1, is DTGVSQNPRHKITKRGQNVTFRCDPISEHNRLYWYRQTLGQGPEFLTYFQNEAQLEKSRLLSDRFSAERPKGSFSTLEIQRTEQGDSAMYLCASSRGPGIINTEAFFGQGTRLTVV.

The V and J genes are TRBV20-1 and TRBJ1-6; a possible D gene is TRBD1 (5 bases). Germline V CDR1 and CDR2: DFQATT, SNEGSKA (reference sequence). There are 16 residues in the CDR3. The V end was cut by 0 bases, the J end by 0 bases, with 9 bases between. The CDR3 DNA reads as TGCAGTGCTAGAGATAAGGGGAGCTCCTATAATTCACCCCTCCACTTT. It yields the protein CSARDKGSSYNSPLHF.

In its sample, this clonotype was seen many times. The chain employs TRBV27 and TRBJ2-7; TRBD1 matches at 11 bases. The CDR3 totals 14 residues. From germline, CDR1 is MNHEY and CDR2 SMNVEV (reference sequence). J was trimmed by 3 bases and V by 6 bases; bases with no gene match: 4. CDR3 loop: CASSLDRGLYEQYF. The CDR3 nucleotides are TGTGCCAGCAGCCTGGACAGGGGGCTCTACGAGCAGTACTTC.

This clonotype was seen only a few times. The chain is built from TRBV10-3 and TRBJ2-1; D not resolved. Looked up from germline, CDR1 is ENHRY and CDR2 is SYGVKD. The CDR3 is 13 amino acids. Deletions cut 5 bases from V and 2 bases from J, with 7 bases between. CDR3: CAISSDTYNEQFF. The CDR3 nucleotides read TGTGCCATCAGTTCCGACACCTACAATGAGCAGTTCTTC.

V usage is TRBV28 and J usage is TRBJ2-1, with D possibly TRBD1 on 6 matching bases. V was pared by 2 bases and J by 2 bases, with 10 bases between. Germline V gene lookup returns CDR1 MDHEN and CDR2 SYDVKM. This CDR3 has 15 amino acids. CDR3 in amino acids: CASSLGPGAYNEQFF. CDR3 sequence (DNA): TGTGCCAGCAGTTTAGGGCCAGGGGCCTACAATGAGCAGTTCTTC.

The chain uses TRBV7-9 and TRBJ1-6; 9 positions agree with TRBD1. The germline V gene has CDR1 SEHNR and CDR2 FQNEAQ (reference sequence). Trimming removed 3 bases from V and 5 bases from J; junction bases left unmatched: 2. The CDR3 spans 15 residues. CDR3 DNA sequence: TGTGCCAGCAGCTTGGACAGGGGAGATAATTCACCCCTCCACTTT. Its protein is CASSLDRGDNSPLHF.

This chain connects TRBV7-6 to TRBJ1-1; the D gene is possibly TRBD1 (5 bases). CDR3 length equals 12 residues. Trimming took 5 bases from V and 11 from J, leaving 15 bases between them. Germline CDR1 is SGHVS and CDR2 is FNYEAQ. CDR3 nucleotides: TGTGCCAGCAGCCCAGCCGGGACTCGGGCTTTCTTT. Translating it yields CASSPAGTRAFF.

This clonotype is deemed medium-sized. J is TRBJ1-6 and V is TRBV4-3; 9 positions match TRBD1. Germline CDR1 and CDR2: LGHNA and YSLEER. V gave up 0 bases and J gave up 4 bases; unmatched junction bases: 4. This CDR3 region has 17 residues. The CDR3: CASSQDPGTGYNSPLHF. The CDR3 DNA is TGCGCCAGCAGCCAAGATCCGGGGACAGGGTATAATTCACCCCTCCACTTT.

This clonotype was seen a few times. The chain recombines TRBV12-3 or TRBV12-4 with TRBJ1-4; D call uncertain. Deletions cut 8 bases from V and 0 bases from J, with 4 bases between. The CDR3 is 12 amino acids. For the CDR3, the DNA is TGTGCCAGCGTTTCAACTAATGAAAAACTGTTTTTT. This gives the protein CASVSTNEKLFF.

The chain carries TRBV2 and TRBJ1-1; D not resolved. This CDR3 has 14 residues. Germline V gene lookup returns CDR1 SNHLY and CDR2 FYNNEI. V lost 7 bases and J lost 5, with 17 bases in between. The CDR3 spells CASIWLDGQTEAFF. The CDR3 nucleotides read TGTGCCAGCATTTGGCTCGACGGCCAGACTGAAGCTTTCTTT.

Worth noting for this clonotype: The junction differs from germline at one of its ends, possibly a read error. This chain links TRBV4-1 with TRBJ2-4, with D perhaps matching TRBD1 (5 bases). This CDR3 has 15 amino acids. In germline, CDR1 is MGHRA, CDR2 YSYEKL. The CDR3 coding sequence is TGTGCCAGCAGCCAAGATCGATGGGGCACGGACATTCAGTACTTC. Translating it yields CASSQDRWGTDIQYF.

The rearrangement uses TRBV7-2 and TRBJ1-3; possible D gene TRBD1, 5 bases. This CDR3 comprises 15 residues. V was cut by 3 bases and J by 4 bases, with 13 bases left in between. Per germline, CDR1 SGHTA and CDR2 FQGNSA. The CDR3 nucleotides are TGTGCCAGCAGCTTCCGGGGGATTGGGGGAAACACCATATATTTT. It yields the protein CASSFRGIGGNTIYF.

The chain combines TRBV6-2 or TRBV6-3 with TRBJ2-2; 13 nucleotides align to TRBD2. There are 17 residues in the CDR3. With 4 bases clipped from V and 5 bases from J, the junction kept 7 bases outside the gene matches. The germline V gene has CDR1 MNHEY and CDR2 SVGEGT. This CDR3 is CASSSLTSGRPTGELFF. The CDR3 DNA reads as TGTGCCAGCAGTTCCCTGACTAGCGGGAGGCCAACCGGGGAGCTGTTTTTT.